This T cell receptor beta chain comes out of a study of post-analysis software for immune sequencing data (dated by TCRdb to about 2015). Concerning the study at large: The recorded disease courses included relapsing-remitting, secondary progressive and progressive-relapsing multiple sclerosis, and some patients had no subtype annotation. The patient repertoires were set against 10 to 11 previously published healthy control repertoires from donors whose ages ranged from about 6 to 27 years. A subset of samples was prepared in parallel using single-end sample barcoding, then pooled and co-amplified after Illumina adapter ligation.

Library generation was performed with PCR. TCRdb lists the instrument as Illumina HiSeq 2500. To reduce PCR and sequencing biases, unique molecular identifiers were incorporated into the TCR beta cDNA libraries. Roughly 0.5 million cDNA molecules were obtained per 1 to 10 million input T cells, so each molecule approximated one T cell. The same protocol used for the earlier healthy control dataset was applied to prepare and sequence the patient libraries. Within a given batch, samples were prepared together, multiplexed and sequenced on the same HiSeq lane. In the source study's methods: MIGEC handled the raw barcoded reads, throwing out single-read molecular identifier groups before consensus assembly and CDR3 extraction. VDJtools was used for post-analysis of the clonotype tables, and diversity was normalized by down-sampling every dataset to the size of the smallest sample. Repertoire overlap clustering matched CDR3 amino acid but not nucleotide sequences to correct batch-related cross-sample contamination. TCRdb reworked the public reads: Q25 trimming with fastp, MiXCR clone assembly, productive beta chains retained. Every CDR3 protein is listed once, alongside the most common genes and DNA of its rows. What appears here as the V and J calls and clone size reflects TCRdb's work, not the paper's. The sample has 600,000 to 700,000 distinct CDR3 sequences on record, around 60% of them singletons. About 11% of the sample goes to the ten largest clones.

From a lookup of the germline V gene, CDR1 and CDR2 are WSHSY and SAAADI. V is shortened by 10 bases, J by 6 bases, and the region joining them spans 19 bases. From cysteine to phenylalanine, the CDR3 is 14 amino acids long. Just the 42-base CDR3 DNA is kept, in frame starting at base 1. Points on this clonotype: Its antigen is currently not known. No base qualities exist here, and no much larger clone lies one base off it.

To demonstrate the VDJtools post-analysis software, TCR beta repertoires were profiled from the peripheral blood of 13 young patients with multiple sclerosis. The multiple sclerosis patients were children and adolescents between roughly 6 and 16 years of age. Paper-wide results and their limitations: A handful of TRBV segments, including TRBV5-6, TRBV5-1 and TRBV20-1, were significantly more frequent in patients than controls. Direct clustering with F measure revealed strong co-clustering of samples prepared in the same batch, which led to a batch-effect correction. Normalized Chao1 diversity was significantly lower in multiple sclerosis patients than controls, suggesting substantial peripheral T-cell clonal expansion. The multiple sclerosis patient group was slightly younger than the control group.

The origin of this receptor is a girl between 2 and 10 years old with multiple sclerosis. Sequenced input: blood. Recombination connected TRBV10-2 to TRBJ2-1; a tentative D match to TRBD2 spans 6 bases. The CDR3 reads CAIRNGGESNEQFF. The DNA sequence is as follows: TGCGCCATCAGAAATGGCGGGGAGTCCAATGAGCAGTTCTTC.